The entry below describes one T cell receptor (beta chain). The source of the sample is a study of shared clonotypes between healthy human individuals. For the study at large: Per donor, three plates held CD4 naive cells, three held CD4 memory, two held CD8 naive and one held CD8 memory.

Produced via immunoSEQ multiplex PCR; TCRdb's table is partial and in-frame only. Found here are some 630,000 clones, around 96% of them singletons; the top ten hold less than 0.12%. Naive CD8 cells were CD45RO-negative, positively selected for CCR7, excluding terminally differentiated effector memory CD45RA+ cells. Germline V gene data show CDR1 as SEHNR and CDR2 as FQNEAQ (reference sequence). V was pared by 3 bases and J by 5 bases, with 9 bases of the junction left unmatched. The CDR3 is made up of 16 amino acids. This TCR was sampled from a woman in her thirties in good health. The chain employs TRBV7-9 and TRBJ2-2, with 7 bases lining up with TRBD2. Input material: naive CD8+ T cells sorted from blood. The CDR3 sequence: CASSFMAGAPTGELFF. The CDR3 bases are TGTGCCAGCAGCTTTATGGCGGGAGCTCCAACCGGGGAGCTGTTTTTT. Combining the CDR3 with reference TRBV7-9 and TRBJ2-2 gives the whole variable domain DTGVSQNPRHKITKRGQNVTFRCDPISEHNRLYWYRQTLGQGPEFLTYFQNEAQLEKSRLLSDRFSAERPKGSFSTLEIQRTEQGDSAMYLCASSFMAGAPTGELFFGEGSRLTVL.